Here is one T cell receptor (beta chain) with its context. The data belong to a study of blood T cells in healthy people across ages. A second PCR, run for about 6 to 11 cycles, used a sample-barcoded 5' primer plus a J-beta primer mix. Each CDR3 protein gets one entry after TCRdb re-called the 5' RACE reads with MiXCR. The sample lists hundreds of thousands of distinct CDR3 sequences; around 50% were seen once. Input material: blood. The receptor's source is a man aged 40-49 years in good health.

CDR3 nucleotide sequence: TGTGCCAGCAGCCGGAAGGGGGGGCAAGAGACCCAGTACTTC. Its protein product is CASSRKGGQETQYF. This chain links TRBV12-3 or TRBV12-4 with TRBJ2-5; TRBD2 might be the D (7 bases). This CDR3 contains 14 residues. The V end was cut by 6 bases, the J end by 2 bases, with 13 bases between.